These 5 T cell receptor beta chains were all obtained from the same sample, sequenced in a study of immune evolution from preneoplasia to lung adenocarcinoma. TCRdb keeps only in-frame clones here, not all; method: immunoSEQ multiplex PCR. This sample has 6,500 to 9,500 clones, with around 70% found just once. Specimen: FFPE lung adenocarcinoma in situ tissue. These receptors came from a donor aged 70 or over with lung adenocarcinoma. Some clones in this sample may be carry-over from other donors' samples.

The rearrangement uses TRBV30 and TRBJ1-4, with TRBD1 identical over 9 bases. The CDR3 is 13 residues long. J lost 7 bases, V lost 6 bases, and 6 bases had no gene match. The germline CDR1 and CDR2 sequences are GTSNPN and SVGIG (reference sequence). The CDR3 coding sequence is TGTGCCTGCATACAGGGGGCAGGTGAAAAACTGTTTTTT. This sequence encodes CACIQGAGEKLFF.

This clone was counted a few times. The chain carries TRBV4-1 and TRBJ1-6, with D hard to call. From germline, CDR1 is MGHRA and CDR2 YSYEKL. V was shortened by 2 bases and J by 6 bases, with 11 bases between the two germline ends. CDR3 size: 15 residues. DNA for the CDR3: TGCGCCAGCAGCCAACCAAGACTTTTTAATTCACCCCTCCACTTT. This translates into CASSQPRLFNSPLHF.

The chain combines TRBV5-6 with TRBJ2-3; TRBD2 agrees at 9 bases. The CDR3 extends over 15 amino acids. V gave up 0 bases and J gave up 3 bases; unmatched junction bases: 2. Germline values: CDR1 SGHDT, CDR2 YYEEEE. CDR3 residues: CASSLEAGGTDTQYF. DNA of the CDR3: TGTGCCAGCAGCTTGGAAGCGGGGGGAACAGATACGCAGTATTTT. Full variable domain (missing parts from reference TRBV5-6 and TRBJ2-3): DAGVTQSPTHLIKTRGQQVTLRCSPKSGHDTVSWYQQALGQGPQFIFQYYEEEERQRGNFPDRFSGHQFPNYSSELNVNALLLGDSALYLCASSLEAGGTDTQYFGPGTRLTVL.

The chain couples TRBV7-2 to TRBJ1-1; D is uncertain. The CDR3 is made up of 15 amino acids. Germline CDR1 and CDR2: SGHTA and FQGNSA. The ends were cut back, 2 bases at V and 5 bases at J, with 15 bases in the middle. The DNA of the CDR3 is TGTGCCAGCAGCTTAACTCGCAGTGAATGGACTGAAGCTTTCTTT. Its protein product is CASSLTRSEWTEAFF.

This clone was seen a single time. The CDR3 region is CASSFNGNEQFF. The CDR3 region has the DNA TGTGCCAGCAGCTTTAACGGGAATGAGCAGTTCTTC. The chain combines TRBV5-4 with TRBJ2-1; no definite D call. V dropped 2 bases and J dropped 7 bases, with 7 bases sitting between them. This CDR3 region has 12 residues. Germline loops: CDR1 SGHNT, CDR2 YYREEE (reference sequence).